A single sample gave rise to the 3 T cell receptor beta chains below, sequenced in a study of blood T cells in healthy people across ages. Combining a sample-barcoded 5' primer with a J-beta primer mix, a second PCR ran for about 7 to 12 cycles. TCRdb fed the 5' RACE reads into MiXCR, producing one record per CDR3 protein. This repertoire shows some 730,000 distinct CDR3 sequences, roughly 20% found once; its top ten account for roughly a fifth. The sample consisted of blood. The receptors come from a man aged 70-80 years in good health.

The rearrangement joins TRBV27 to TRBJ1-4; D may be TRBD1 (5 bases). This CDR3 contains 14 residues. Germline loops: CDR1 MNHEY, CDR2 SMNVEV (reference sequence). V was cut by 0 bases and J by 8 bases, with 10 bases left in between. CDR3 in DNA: TGTGCCAGCAGTTTATCGGGGGTTTCGGAAAAACTGTTTTTT. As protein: CASSLSGVSEKLFF.

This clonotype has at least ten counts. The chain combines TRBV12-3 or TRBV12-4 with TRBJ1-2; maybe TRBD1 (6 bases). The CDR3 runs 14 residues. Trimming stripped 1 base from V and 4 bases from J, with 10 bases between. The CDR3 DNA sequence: TGTGCCAGCAGTTTAGGAGGGGGGACCTATGGCTACACCTTC. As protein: CASSLGGGTYGYTF.

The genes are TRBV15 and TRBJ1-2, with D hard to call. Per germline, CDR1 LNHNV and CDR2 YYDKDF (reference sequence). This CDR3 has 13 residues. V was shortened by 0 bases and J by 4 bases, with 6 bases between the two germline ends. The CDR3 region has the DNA TGTGCCACCAGCAGAGACGGACCCTATGGCTACACCTTC. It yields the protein CATSRDGPYGYTF.